This T cell receptor beta chain was captured by sequencing in a study of T cell responses to AZD1222 COVID-19 vaccine. Study as a whole: Second-dose recipients at about 4 or about 12 weeks were treated as one pooled group. Study results and limitations: Seropositivity was recorded at baseline in only 6 or 7 AZD1222 recipients. Spike-specific TCR breadth and depth both grew after two AZD1222 doses. Researchers report vaccine-associated CD4 TCRs spanning spike, with dominance at 160-218 and 743-854.

To note about this clone: Antigen unknown.

J was trimmed by 6 bases and V by 3 bases; bases with no gene match: 11. This CDR3 is built from 15 residues. Germline-derived CDR1 and CDR2 are LNHDA and SQIVND (reference sequence). The protocol was immunoSEQ multiplex PCR, while the TCRdb copy is restricted to in-frame clones and leaves out a portion. The sample has about 190,000 clones, almost 95% seen once. This TCR was recovered from an adult in good health. The V and J genes are TRBV19 and TRBJ2-7, with TRBD1 identical over 7 bases. This specimen was peripheral blood, taken on day 0 of AZD1222 vaccination. The CDR3: CASSILQGDPREQYF. For the CDR3, the DNA is TGTGCCAGTAGTATTCTTCAGGGGGATCCCCGCGAGCAGTACTTC.